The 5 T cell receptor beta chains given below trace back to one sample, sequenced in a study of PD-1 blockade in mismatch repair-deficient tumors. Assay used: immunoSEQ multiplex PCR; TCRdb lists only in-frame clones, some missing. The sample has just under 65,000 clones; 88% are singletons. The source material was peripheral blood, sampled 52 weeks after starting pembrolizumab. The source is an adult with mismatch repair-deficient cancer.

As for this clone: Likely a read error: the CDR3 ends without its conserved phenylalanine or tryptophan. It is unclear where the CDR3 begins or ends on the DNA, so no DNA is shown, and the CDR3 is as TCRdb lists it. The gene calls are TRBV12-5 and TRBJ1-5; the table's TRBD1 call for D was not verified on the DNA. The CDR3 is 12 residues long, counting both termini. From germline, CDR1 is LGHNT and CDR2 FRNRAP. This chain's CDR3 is CASGLVRDRGLR.

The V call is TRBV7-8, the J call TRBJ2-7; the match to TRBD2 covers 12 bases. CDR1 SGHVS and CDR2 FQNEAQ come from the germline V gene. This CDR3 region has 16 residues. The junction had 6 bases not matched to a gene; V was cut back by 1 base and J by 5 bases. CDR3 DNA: TGTGCCAGCAGCTTAGGTGCTAGCGGGAGGGTCAACGAGCAGTACTTC. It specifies CASSLGASGRVNEQYF.

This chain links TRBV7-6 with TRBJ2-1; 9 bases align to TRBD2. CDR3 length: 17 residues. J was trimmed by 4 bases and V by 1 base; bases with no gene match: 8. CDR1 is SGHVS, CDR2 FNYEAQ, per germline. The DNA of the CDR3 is TGTGCCAGCAGCTTAGTTCCGTGGACTAGCGATTACAATGAGCAGTTCTTC. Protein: CASSLVPWTSDYNEQFF.

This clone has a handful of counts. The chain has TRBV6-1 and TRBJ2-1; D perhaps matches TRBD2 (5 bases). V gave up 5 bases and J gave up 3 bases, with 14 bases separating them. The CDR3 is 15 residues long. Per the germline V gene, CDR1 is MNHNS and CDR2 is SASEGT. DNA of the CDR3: TGTGCCAGCAGTAACGGAGACGGGGACTACAATGAGCAGTTCTTC. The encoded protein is CASSNGDGDYNEQFF.

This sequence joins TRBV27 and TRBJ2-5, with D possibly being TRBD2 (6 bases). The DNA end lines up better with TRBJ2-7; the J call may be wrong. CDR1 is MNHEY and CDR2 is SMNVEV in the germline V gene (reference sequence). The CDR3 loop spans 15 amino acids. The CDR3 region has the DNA TGTGCCTCCGGGAAAGGGACTCTCCCAGCCTACGAGCAGTACTTC. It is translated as CASGKGTLPAYEQYF.